What follows describes a single T cell receptor beta chain. The table came from immunoSEQ multiplex PCR; TCRdb's copy has only in-frame clones and leaves some out. This sample has about 270,000 clones, with roughly nine tenths found just once. These data are taken from a study of blood T cell repertoires in COVID-19. In the study overall: Both acute and convalescent COVID-19 samples were obtained from the United States, Italy and Spain. Sample material is recorded as cDNA or gDNA derived from T cells, B-cell-depleted T cells, or PBMCs.

It was during active infection that Seattle patients were enrolled and then longitudinally followed. This clonotype was sampled from a woman under 40 with COVID-19, enrolled during active disease. The specimen was peripheral blood.

The CDR3 sequence is CASSLERGANNEQFF. The CDR3 coding sequence is TGCGCCAGCAGCTTGGAGCGGGGGGCCAACAATGAGCAGTTCTTC. The J gene is TRBJ2-1, the V gene TRBV5-1; 9 positions match TRBD2. Unmatched junction bases numbered 3, after V lost 0 bases and J lost 5 bases. Germline CDR1 is SGHRS and CDR2 is YFSETQ. This CDR3 spans 15 amino acids.